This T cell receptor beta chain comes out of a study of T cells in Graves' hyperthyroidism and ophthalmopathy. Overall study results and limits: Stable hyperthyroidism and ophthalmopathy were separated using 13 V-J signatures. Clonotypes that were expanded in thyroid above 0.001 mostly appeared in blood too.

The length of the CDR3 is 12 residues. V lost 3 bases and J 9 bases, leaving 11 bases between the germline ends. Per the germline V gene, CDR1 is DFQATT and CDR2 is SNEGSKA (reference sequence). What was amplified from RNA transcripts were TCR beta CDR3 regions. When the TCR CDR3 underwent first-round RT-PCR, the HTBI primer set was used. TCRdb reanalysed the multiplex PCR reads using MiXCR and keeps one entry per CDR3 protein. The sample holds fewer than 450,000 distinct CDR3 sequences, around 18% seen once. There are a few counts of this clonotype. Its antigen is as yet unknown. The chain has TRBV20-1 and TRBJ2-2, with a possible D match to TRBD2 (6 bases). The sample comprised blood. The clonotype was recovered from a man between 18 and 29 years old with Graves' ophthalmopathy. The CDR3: CSARGGGWELFF. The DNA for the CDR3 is TGCAGTGCTAGGGGGGGAGGATGGGAGCTGTTTTTT.